The TCR beta chain described here comes from a study of regulatory T cells in long-lasting Graves disease (dated by TCRdb to the early 2020s). Regarding the study in general: Persistent Graves' disease was defined as persistently positive TSH receptor autoantibodies together with antithyroid drug treatment for over 5 years. Peripheral blood TCR sequencing and RNA sequencing compared persistent Graves' disease patients with newly diagnosed Graves' disease patients. The study was registered as a clinical trial and conducted in China. A total of some 35 samples underwent TCR sequencing, from some 13 patients with persistent Graves' disease and about 20 patients with newly diagnosed Graves' disease. Persistent Graves' disease patients in the clinical cohort had taken antithyroid drugs for roughly ten years on average.

CDR1 and CDR2 (SGHVS, FQNEAQ) derive from the germline V gene. The CDR3 runs 14 amino acids, cysteine and phenylalanine included. Just CDR3 DNA is preserved here, 42 bases in frame from base 1. Trimming takes 1 base from V and 2 bases from J, and the germline ends sit 9 bases apart. Here is what the overall study found, with its caveats: Compared with newly diagnosed patients, patients with persistent Graves' disease had lower TCR Shannon entropy and fewer highly expanded clones, which suggests clonal expansion. Only peripheral blood was studied, because thyroid tissue, the primary lesion, was inaccessible. TRBV28, TRBJ1-2 and TRBJ2-5 were preferentially used in persistent disease, while TRBV20-1 and TRBJ2-1 were favored in newly diagnosed disease. Sequencing and analysis were limited to the TCR beta chain. The authors noted that the small sample size was a limitation that may lower accuracy. Patients with persistent disease shared more public clonotypes (under 3,000) than newly diagnosed patients did (about 1,000).

The library was generated by multiplex PCR. The sequencer listed for this sample is Illumina HiSeq 4000. TCR beta libraries were built with iRepertoire HTBI primers and Arm-PCR amplification of CDR3 regions. PCR products were gel purified before sequencing. In the paper's pipeline: Gene usage analysis of CDR3 amino acid clonotypes used the approximately 62 TRBV and some 15 TRBJ segments found across samples. COPE and FqMerger were used to merge the filtered high-quality paired reads into contigs. BLAST was used to align contigs to IMGT TRBV, TRBD and TRBJ reference genes, with CDR3 defined following IMGT. Highly expanded clones were defined as clonotypes with a frequency above 0.1%. Shannon entropy served as the measure of repertoire diversity, while the Gini coefficient captured V-J evenness. Clonotypes shared by more than one individual were considered public. TCRdb reworked the public reads: Q25 trimming with fastp, MiXCR clone assembly, productive beta chains retained. All rows with the same CDR3 protein become a single entry with the most common DNA and genes. TCRdb assigned the V and J calls; the authors' analysis was not used. Present in this sample are about 460,000 distinct CDR3 sequences, roughly 23% of which were seen just once. 10% to 15% of the sample rests with the top ten.

This specimen's time point label, per the study, means: persistent/refractory GD, antithyroid drugs over 5 years with positive TRAb. For both TCR sequencing and RNA sequencing, RNA was extracted from PBMCs using TRIzol. The diagnosis of Graves' disease was made according to American Thyroid Association guidelines. The patients came from an endocrinology department in Xi'an, China. From each patient, about 9.7 milliliters of peripheral blood was collected into an EDTA anticoagulant tube. Ficoll Paque Plus density gradient separation was used to isolate PBMCs, and no further T cell sorting was done. An Agilent 2100 Bioanalyzer and agarose gel were used to check RNA quality, while a NanoDrop 2000 measured RNA concentration. This clonotype was seen at least ten times. Its antigen is still unknown. Per-base qualities were not stored, and no clone one base away is much larger.

The receptor chain draws on TRBV7-8 and TRBJ2-7; TRBD2 is perhaps the D gene, given 5 matching bases. Sequencing used peripheral blood mononuclear cells (PBMCs), obtained when the disease was refractory, from a patient treated with antithyroid drugs. The receptor comes from a female donor with Graves disease. CDR3 reads: CASSLGWRAYEQYF. At the DNA level, the sequence is TGTGCCAGCAGCTTAGGTTGGCGGGCCTACGAGCAGTACTTC.